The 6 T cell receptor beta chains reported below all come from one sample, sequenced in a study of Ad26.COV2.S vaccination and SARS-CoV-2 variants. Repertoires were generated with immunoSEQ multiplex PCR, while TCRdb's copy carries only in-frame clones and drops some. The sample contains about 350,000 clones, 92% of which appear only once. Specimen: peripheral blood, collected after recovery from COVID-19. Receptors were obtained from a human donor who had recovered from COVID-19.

The CDR3 loop reads CASSLDGLDEQFF. The CDR3 DNA follows: TGTGCCAGCAGCTTAGACGGTTTGGATGAGCAGTTCTTC. The V and J genes are TRBV11-3 and TRBJ2-1, with D hard to call. From germline, CDR1 is SGHNT and CDR2 YENEEA. V lost 0 bases to trimming and J lost 8 bases, with 8 bases between them. The CDR3 covers 13 residues.

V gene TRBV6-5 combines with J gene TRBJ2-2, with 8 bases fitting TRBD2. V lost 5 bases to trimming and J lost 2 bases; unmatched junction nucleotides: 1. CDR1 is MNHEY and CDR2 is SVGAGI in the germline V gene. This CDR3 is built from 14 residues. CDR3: CASSRTSNTGELFF. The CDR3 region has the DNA TGTGCCAGCAGTAGGACTAGCAACACCGGGGAGCTGTTTTTT.

The CDR3 DNA sequence: TGTGCCAGCAGCTCGGACAACAGGGGACATGGCTACACCTTC. Translation gives CASSSDNRGHGYTF. This sequence joins TRBV11-2 and TRBJ1-2, with 7 nucleotides matching TRBD1. V shed 4 bases, J shed 6 bases, and the junction held 8 bases outside the gene matches. Germline V gene data show CDR1 as SGHAT and CDR2 as FQNNGV. This CDR3 is built from 14 residues.

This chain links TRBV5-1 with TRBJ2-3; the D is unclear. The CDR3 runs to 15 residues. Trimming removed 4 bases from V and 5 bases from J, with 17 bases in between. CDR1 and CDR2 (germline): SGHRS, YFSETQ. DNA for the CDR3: TGCGCCAGCAGCCGTATCCGGGCCCTGGGAGATACGCAGTATTTT. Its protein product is CASSRIRALGDTQYF.

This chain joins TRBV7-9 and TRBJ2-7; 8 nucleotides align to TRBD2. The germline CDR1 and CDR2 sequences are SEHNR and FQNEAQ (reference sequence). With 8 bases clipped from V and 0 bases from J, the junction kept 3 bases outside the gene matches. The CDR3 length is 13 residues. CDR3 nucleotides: TGTGCCAGCCAGCGGGGGTACTCCTACGAGCAGTACTTC. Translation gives CASQRGYSYEQYF.

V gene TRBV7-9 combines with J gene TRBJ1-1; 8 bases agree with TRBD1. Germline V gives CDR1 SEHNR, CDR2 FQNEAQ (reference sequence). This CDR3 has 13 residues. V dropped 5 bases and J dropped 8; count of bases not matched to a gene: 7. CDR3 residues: CASSHLGQEEAFF. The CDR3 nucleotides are TGTGCCAGCAGCCATCTGGGACAGGAGGAAGCTTTCTTT.